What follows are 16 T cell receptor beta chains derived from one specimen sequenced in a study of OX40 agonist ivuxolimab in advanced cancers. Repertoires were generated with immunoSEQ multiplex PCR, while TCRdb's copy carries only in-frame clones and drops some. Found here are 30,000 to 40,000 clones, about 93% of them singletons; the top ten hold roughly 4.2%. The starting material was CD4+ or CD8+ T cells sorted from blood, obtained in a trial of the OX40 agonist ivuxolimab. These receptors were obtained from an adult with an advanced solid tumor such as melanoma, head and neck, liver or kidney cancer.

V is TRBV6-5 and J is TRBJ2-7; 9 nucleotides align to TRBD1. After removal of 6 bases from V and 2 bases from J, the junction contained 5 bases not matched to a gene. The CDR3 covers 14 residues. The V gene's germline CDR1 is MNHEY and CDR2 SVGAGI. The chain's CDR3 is CASRNGDRAYEQYF. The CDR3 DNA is TGTGCCAGCAGAAACGGGGACAGGGCCTACGAGCAGTACTTC.

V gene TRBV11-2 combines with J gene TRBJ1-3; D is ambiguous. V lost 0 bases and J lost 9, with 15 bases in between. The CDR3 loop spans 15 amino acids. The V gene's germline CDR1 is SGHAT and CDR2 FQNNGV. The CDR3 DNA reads TGTGCCAGCAGCTTAGAGGCAGGAGCCGTGGGCACCATATATTTT. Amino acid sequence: CASSLEAGAVGTIYF.

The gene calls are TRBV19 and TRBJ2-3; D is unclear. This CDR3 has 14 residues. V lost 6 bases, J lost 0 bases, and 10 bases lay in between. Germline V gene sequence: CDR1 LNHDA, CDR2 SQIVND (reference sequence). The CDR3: CASSPLKSTDTQYF. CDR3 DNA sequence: TGTGCCAGTAGCCCCTTAAAGAGCACAGATACGCAGTATTTT.

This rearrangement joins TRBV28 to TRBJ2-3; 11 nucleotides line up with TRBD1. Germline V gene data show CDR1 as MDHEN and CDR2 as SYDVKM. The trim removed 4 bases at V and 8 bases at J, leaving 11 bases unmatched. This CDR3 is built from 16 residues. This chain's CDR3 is CASSSAGQGAHGTQYF. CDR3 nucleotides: TGTGCCAGCAGTTCAGCCGGACAGGGGGCGCATGGTACGCAGTATTTT.

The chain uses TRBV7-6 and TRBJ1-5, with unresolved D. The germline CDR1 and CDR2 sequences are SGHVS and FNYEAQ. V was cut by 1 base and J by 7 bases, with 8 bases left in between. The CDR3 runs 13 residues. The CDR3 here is CASSLGPGQPQHF. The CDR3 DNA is TGTGCCAGCAGCTTAGGTCCGGGCCAGCCCCAGCATTTT.

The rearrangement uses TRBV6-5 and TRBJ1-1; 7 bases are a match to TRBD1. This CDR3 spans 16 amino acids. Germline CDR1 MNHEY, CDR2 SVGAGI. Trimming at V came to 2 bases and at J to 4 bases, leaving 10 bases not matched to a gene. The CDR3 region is CASSYQGTVIITEAFF. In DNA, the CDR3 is TGTGCCAGCAGTTACCAGGGGACAGTCATAATCACTGAAGCTTTCTTT.

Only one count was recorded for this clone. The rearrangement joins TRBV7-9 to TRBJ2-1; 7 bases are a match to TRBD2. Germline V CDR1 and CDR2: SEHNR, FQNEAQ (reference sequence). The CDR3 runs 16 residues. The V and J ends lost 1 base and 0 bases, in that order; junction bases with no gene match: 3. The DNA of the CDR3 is TGTGCCAGCAGCTTAGTCGGCGGGAGCTCCTACAATGAGCAGTTCTTC. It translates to CASSLVGGSSYNEQFF.

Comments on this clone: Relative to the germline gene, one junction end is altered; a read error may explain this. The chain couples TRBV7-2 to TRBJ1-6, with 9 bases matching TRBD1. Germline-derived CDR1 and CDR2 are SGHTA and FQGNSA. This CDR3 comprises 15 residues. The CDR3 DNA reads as TGTGCCAGCAGCTTAGAAGACAGGGGGAATTTACCCCTCCACTTT. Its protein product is CASSLEDRGNLPLHF.

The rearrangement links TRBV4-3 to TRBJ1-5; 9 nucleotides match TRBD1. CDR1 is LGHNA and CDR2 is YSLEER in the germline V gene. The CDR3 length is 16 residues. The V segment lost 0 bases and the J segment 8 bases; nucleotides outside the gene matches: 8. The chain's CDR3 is CASSQDTGQGLKPQHF. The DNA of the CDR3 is TGCGCCAGCAGCCAAGATACGGGACAGGGTTTGAAGCCCCAGCATTTT.

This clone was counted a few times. CDR3 sequence reads: CASSFQGGYTF. The CDR3 coding sequence is TGTGCCAGCAGTTTCCAGGGCGGCTACACCTTC. J is TRBJ1-2 and V is TRBV28, with D tentatively TRBD1 (5 bases). V lost 3 bases to trimming and J lost 8 bases, with 7 bases between them. Germline CDR1 and CDR2: MDHEN and SYDVKM. The CDR3 totals 11 residues.

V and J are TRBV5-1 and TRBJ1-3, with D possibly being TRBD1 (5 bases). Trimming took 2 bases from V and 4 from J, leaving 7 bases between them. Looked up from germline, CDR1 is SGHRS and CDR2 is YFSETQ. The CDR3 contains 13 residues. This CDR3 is CASSFEGGNTIYF. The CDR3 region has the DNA TGCGCCAGCAGCTTTGAGGGGGGAAACACCATATATTTT.

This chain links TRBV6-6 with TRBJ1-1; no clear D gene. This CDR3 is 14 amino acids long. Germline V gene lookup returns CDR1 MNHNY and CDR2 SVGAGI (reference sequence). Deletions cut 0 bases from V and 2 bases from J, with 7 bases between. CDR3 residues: CASSYSQVNTEAFF. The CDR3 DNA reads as TGTGCCAGCAGTTACTCCCAGGTTAACACTGAAGCTTTCTTT.

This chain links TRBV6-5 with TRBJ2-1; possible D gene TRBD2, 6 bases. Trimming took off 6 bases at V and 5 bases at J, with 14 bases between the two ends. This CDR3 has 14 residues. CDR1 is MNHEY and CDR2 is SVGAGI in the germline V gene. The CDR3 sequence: CASSRSWGDNEQFF. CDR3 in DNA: TGTGCCAGCAGCAGATCTTGGGGGGACAATGAGCAGTTCTTC.

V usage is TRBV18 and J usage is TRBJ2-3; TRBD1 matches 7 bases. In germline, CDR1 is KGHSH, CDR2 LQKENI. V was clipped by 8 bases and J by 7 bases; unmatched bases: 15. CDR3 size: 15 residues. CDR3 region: CASTPPGQPQNTQYF. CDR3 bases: TGTGCCAGCACCCCTCCGGGACAGCCTCAAAATACGCAGTATTTT.

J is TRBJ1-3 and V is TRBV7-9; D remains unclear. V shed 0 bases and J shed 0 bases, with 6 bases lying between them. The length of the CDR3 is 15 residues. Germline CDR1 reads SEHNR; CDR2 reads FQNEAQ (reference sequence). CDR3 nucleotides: TGTGCCAGCAGCTTAGCGGTAAACTCTGGAAACACCATATATTTT. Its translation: CASSLAVNSGNTIYF.

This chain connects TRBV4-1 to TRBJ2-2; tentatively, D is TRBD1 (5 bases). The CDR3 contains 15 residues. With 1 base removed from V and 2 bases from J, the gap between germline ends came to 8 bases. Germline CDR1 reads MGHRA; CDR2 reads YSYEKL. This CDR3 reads CASSQGTGNTGELFF. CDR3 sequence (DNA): TGCGCCAGCAGCCAAGGCACAGGAAACACCGGGGAGCTGTTTTTT.